Each of the 23 T cell receptor beta chains below was sequenced from the same sample in a study of cytomegalovirus exposure and HLA in healthy donors (dated by TCRdb to the late 2010s). Library creation used the immunoSEQ multiplex PCR assay. A mixture of 60 forward primers for TCR Vbeta segments and 13 reverse primers for TCR Jbeta segments was used in the multiplex PCR. TCRdb obtained this table from immuneACCESS and retained in-frame rearrangements with V and J assigned. These tables miss some clones; where compared with another copy, unresolved V genes account for less than half of the shortfall, and the remainder is unexplained. The sample's records list more than 140,000 clones. 2% to 2.5% of the sample is taken by the ten largest. The sample taken for sequencing was PBMCs. The receptors originated from a woman aged 18-29 years in good health and CMV-seronegative.

V is TRBV11-1 and J is TRBJ2-7; 13 bases fit TRBD2. The length of the CDR3 is 16 residues. Germline trimming cut 5 bases from V and 6 bases from J; bases unmatched to any gene: 10. The germline V gene has CDR1 SGHAT and CDR2 FQDESV (reference sequence). The CDR3 reads CASSRGLAGAGGEQYV. For the CDR3, the DNA is TGTGCCAGCAGCCGAGGACTAGCGGGAGCCGGAGGCGAGCAGTACGTC.

The chain recombines TRBV4-2 with TRBJ1-2; weak D call: TRBD1 (6 bases). Deletions cut 4 bases from V and 2 bases from J, with 8 bases between. This CDR3 is built from 13 residues. CDR1 LGHNA and CDR2 YNFKEQ come from the germline V gene. The CDR3 region is CASSPQGNYGYTF. In nucleotides, the CDR3 is TGTGCCAGCAGCCCTCAGGGGAACTATGGCTACACCTTC.

The chain links TRBV18 to TRBJ2-1, with a weak D call TRBD1 (6 bases). Trimming stripped 2 bases from V and 3 bases from J, with 14 bases between. This CDR3 has 16 residues. Germline CDR1 KGHSH, CDR2 LQKENI. CDR3 region: CASSPRNRAIYNEQFF. The CDR3 DNA reads as TGTGCCAGCTCACCAAGGAACAGGGCGATCTACAATGAGCAGTTCTTC.

This chain links TRBV6-5 with TRBJ1-4; D remains unclear. Germline V CDR1 and CDR2: MNHEY, SVGAGI. The length of the CDR3 is 14 residues. The V end was cut by 6 bases, the J end by 8 bases, with 16 bases between. The CDR3 DNA reads TGTGCCAGCAGACGGGGTGCTAAAGGGGAAAAACTGTTTTTT. This gives the protein CASRRGAKGEKLFF.

The chain couples TRBV6-1 to TRBJ1-1, with 9 bases fitting TRBD1. Germline V CDR1 and CDR2: MNHNS, SASEGT. The CDR3 is 14 residues long. V was pared by 4 bases and J by 5 bases, with 5 bases of the junction left unmatched. The CDR3 sequence is CASSGGQGRTEAFF. As DNA, the CDR3 is TGTGCCAGCAGTGGCGGACAGGGGAGGACTGAAGCTTTCTTT.

The rearrangement uses TRBV6-1 and TRBJ2-7; 7 bases are shared with TRBD2. J was trimmed by 3 bases and V by 2 bases; bases with no gene match: 4. The germline V gene has CDR1 MNHNS and CDR2 SASEGT. This CDR3 is 14 amino acids long. Here the CDR3 DNA reads TGTGCCAGCAGTGAACTCGGACTAGTCTACGAGCAGTACTTC. Its translation is CASSELGLVYEQYF.

This rearrangement joins TRBV9 to TRBJ1-4; D is perhaps TRBD1 (6 bases). Per germline, CDR1 SGDLS and CDR2 YYNGEE. V was cut by 4 bases and J by 5 bases, with 15 bases left in between. This CDR3 spans 15 amino acids. This CDR3 is CASSSRGQRNEKLFF. The CDR3, as DNA: TGTGCCAGCAGCTCGCGGGGGCAAAGGAATGAAAAACTGTTTTTT.

The chain employs TRBV29-1 and TRBJ1-2; D unclear. Per germline, CDR1 SQVTM and CDR2 ANQGSEA. This CDR3 region has 10 residues. Trimming stripped 3 bases from V and 8 bases from J, with 7 bases between. The CDR3 sequence: CSVEKQGYTF. In nucleotides, the CDR3 is TGCAGCGTTGAGAAACAGGGCTACACCTTC.

V is TRBV7-9 and J is TRBJ2-7, with D perhaps TRBD1 (6 bases). CDR3 length: 14 residues. Looked up from germline, CDR1 is SEHNR and CDR2 is FQNEAQ (reference sequence). V dropped 4 bases and J dropped 5 bases, with 15 bases sitting between them. CDR3 DNA sequence: TGTGCCAGCAGCTCACAGGGAAGGCTGGACGAGCAGTACGTC. It translates to CASSSQGRLDEQYV.

The chain recombines TRBV10-1 with TRBJ2-1; D gene unclear. The CDR3 consists of 15 residues. Trimming removed 4 bases at V and 0 bases at J, with 10 bases between. The germline V gene encodes CDR1 WNHNN and CDR2 SYGVQD (reference sequence). The CDR3 loop is CASSGGPSSYNEQFF. In DNA form, the CDR3 reads TGCGCCAGCAGTGGAGGTCCTAGCTCCTACAATGAGCAGTTCTTC.

The V and J genes are TRBV4-3 and TRBJ2-3; 9 bases map to TRBD2. The CDR3 has 20 residues. Per germline, CDR1 LGHNA and CDR2 YSLEER. Trimming took 0 bases from V and 5 from J; bases not matched to a gene: 18. The CDR3 DNA follows: TGCGCCAGCAGCCAAGACTTCGCTCCTAGCGGGGTGCAAGTGGTAGATACGCAGTATTTT. Amino acids: CASSQDFAPSGVQVVDTQYF.

The chain joins TRBV6-6 to TRBJ2-1; 7 bases align to TRBD2. Trimming cost V 4 bases and J 2 bases; bases outside gene matches: 5. The CDR3 covers 15 residues. Germline V gives CDR1 MNHNY, CDR2 SVGAGI (reference sequence). The CDR3 DNA follows: TGTGCCAGCAGTTGCGAGGGGAGGGCCTACAATGAGCAGTTCTTC. Its protein product is CASSCEGRAYNEQFF.

V gene TRBV7-8 combines with J gene TRBJ2-3, with a possible D match to TRBD2 (5 bases). The CDR3 consists of 14 residues. The V end lost 2 bases, the J end lost 5 bases, and 11 bases lay between the germline ends. CDR1 SGHVS and CDR2 FQNEAQ come from the germline V gene. This CDR3 reads CASSLMRAGDTQYF. CDR3 nucleotide sequence: TGTGCCAGCAGCTTAATGCGGGCGGGAGATACGCAGTATTTT.

This chain connects TRBV5-1 to TRBJ2-5, with 10 bases aligning to TRBD2. The J call may be mistaken, given a closer DNA end match to TRBJ2-7. The CDR3 is 16 residues long. Germline values: CDR1 SGHRS, CDR2 YFSETQ. The CDR3 DNA reads TGCGCCAGCAGCTTGGAACAGGTGGGACTAGCGTACGAGCAGTACTTC. Protein sequence: CASSLEQVGLAYEQYF.

The rearrangement joins TRBV11-2 to TRBJ2-1; the match to TRBD2 covers 10 bases. The germline V gene encodes CDR1 SGHAT and CDR2 FQNNGV. The V and J ends lost 5 bases and 2 bases, in that order; junction bases with no gene match: 3. The CDR3 consists of 15 residues. Written as DNA, the CDR3 is TGTGCCAGCAGCCTTACTAGCGGGGCCTACAATGAGCAGTTCTTC. Translating it yields CASSLTSGAYNEQFF.

The rearrangement links TRBV7-2 to TRBJ2-7; possibly TRBD1 for D (5 bases). The V and J ends lost 1 base and 7 bases respectively, with 23 bases between them. The CDR3 has 17 amino acids. Germline CDR1 SGHTA, CDR2 FQGNSA. This CDR3 reads CASSLVWGGASPFEQYF. CDR3 sequence (DNA): TGTGCCAGCAGCTTAGTTTGGGGCGGAGCTTCCCCCTTTGAGCAGTACTTC.

This chain joins TRBV6-5 and TRBJ2-6; D gene uncertain. Germline-derived CDR1 and CDR2 are MNHEY and SVGAGI. The CDR3 consists of 15 residues. Trimming removed 6 bases at V and 4 bases at J, with 13 bases between. DNA of the CDR3: TGTGCCAGCAGCTTTATGGGCCCCGGGGCCAACGTCCTGACTTTC. Its translation: CASSFMGPGANVLTF.

The CDR3 is CAWSVQTGGGWSNQPQHF. CDR3 DNA sequence: TGTGCCTGGAGTGTCCAGACAGGGGGTGGATGGAGCAATCAGCCCCAGCATTTT. J is TRBJ1-5 and V is TRBV30; 9 bases agree with TRBD1. Germline V gene lookup returns CDR1 GTSNPN and CDR2 SVGIG (reference sequence). V dropped 0 bases and J dropped 1; count of bases not matched to a gene: 10. The CDR3 runs to 18 residues.

The rearrangement links TRBV7-2 to TRBJ2-1, with a weak D call TRBD2 (6 bases). The CDR3 length is 15 residues. Trimming took off 2 bases at V and 0 bases at J, with 8 bases between the two ends. In germline, CDR1 is SGHTA, CDR2 FQGNSA. Here the CDR3 DNA reads TGTGCCAGCAGCTTATCCGGGGGCTCCTACAATGAGCAGTTCTTC. It translates to CASSLSGGSYNEQFF.

This chain joins TRBV6-5 and TRBJ2-7, with TRBD1 matching 12 bases. This CDR3 has 16 residues. CDR1 is MNHEY, CDR2 SVGAGI, per germline. Unmatched junction bases numbered 7, after V lost 0 bases and J lost 7 bases. CDR3 in amino acids: CASSYSFGDRGQEQYF. The CDR3 DNA reads as TGTGCCAGCAGTTACTCTTTTGGGGACAGGGGGCAGGAGCAGTACTTC.

V and J are TRBV6-5 and TRBJ2-1; a weak D match, TRBD2 (6 bases). The length of the CDR3 is 12 residues. Germline CDR1 and CDR2: MNHEY and SVGAGI. Deletions cut 5 bases from V and 8 bases from J, with 10 bases between. The CDR3 nucleotides read TGTGCCAGCAGTGCGACTAGGTATGAGCAGTTCTTC. As protein: CASSATRYEQFF.

V and J are TRBV18 and TRBJ1-5; a weak D match, TRBD1 (5 bases). This CDR3 has 12 amino acids. V was shortened by 6 bases and J by 5 bases, with 8 bases between the two germline ends. Germline V gives CDR1 KGHSH, CDR2 LQKENI. CDR3 protein: CASSEGDQPQHF. CDR3 nucleotides: TGTGCCAGCTCGGAAGGGGATCAGCCCCAGCATTTT.

The chain is built from TRBV19 and TRBJ1-1; no firm D call. V was pared by 8 bases and J by 4 bases, with 14 bases between. The CDR3 is made up of 13 amino acids. The V gene's germline CDR1 is LNHDA and CDR2 SQIVND (reference sequence). CDR3 in DNA: TGTGCCAGTCGACCGGGGTGGGGCACTGAAGCTTTCTTT. Residues: CASRPGWGTEAFF.